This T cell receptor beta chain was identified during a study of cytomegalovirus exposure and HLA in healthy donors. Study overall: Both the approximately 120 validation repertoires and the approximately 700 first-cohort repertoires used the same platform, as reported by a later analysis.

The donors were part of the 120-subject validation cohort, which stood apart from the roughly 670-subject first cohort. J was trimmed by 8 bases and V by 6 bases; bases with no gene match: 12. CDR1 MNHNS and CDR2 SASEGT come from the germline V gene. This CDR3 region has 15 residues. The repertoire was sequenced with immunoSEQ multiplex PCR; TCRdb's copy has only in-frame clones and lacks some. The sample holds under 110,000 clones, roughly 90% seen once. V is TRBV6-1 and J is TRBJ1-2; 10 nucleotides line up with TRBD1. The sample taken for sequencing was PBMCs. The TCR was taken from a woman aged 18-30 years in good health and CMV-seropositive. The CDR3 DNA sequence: TGTGCCAGCAGACTGACCGGGACAGGGGATATGGGCTACACCTTC. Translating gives CASRLTGTGDMGYTF.